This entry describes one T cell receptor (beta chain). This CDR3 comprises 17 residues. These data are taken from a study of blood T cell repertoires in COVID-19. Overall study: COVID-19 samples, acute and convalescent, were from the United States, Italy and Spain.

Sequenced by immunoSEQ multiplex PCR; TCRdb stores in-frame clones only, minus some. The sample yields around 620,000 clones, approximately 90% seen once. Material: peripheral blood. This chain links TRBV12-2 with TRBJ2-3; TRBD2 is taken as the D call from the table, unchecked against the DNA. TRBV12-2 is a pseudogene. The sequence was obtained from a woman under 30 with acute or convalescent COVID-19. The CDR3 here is CASRLGSAGGPSDTQYF. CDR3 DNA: TGTGCAAGTCGCTTAGGTAGCGCGGGGGGGCCATCAGATACGCAGTATTTT.